Here is one T cell receptor (beta chain) with its context. Measured with immunoSEQ multiplex PCR; TCRdb has only the in-frame clones, and not every one. The profile shows some 76,000 clones, more than 85% of them singletons. The sample belongs to a study of OX40 agonist ivuxolimab in advanced cancers. Turning to the study itself: Every 2 weeks, patients got intravenous ivuxolimab at one of six dose levels (0.01-10 mg/kg).

The CDR3 is 14 amino acids. CDR1 is SNHLY, CDR2 FYNNEI, per germline. Sequencing used CD4+ or CD8+ T cells sorted from blood, obtained in a trial of the OX40 agonist ivuxolimab. This receptor was taken from an adult with an advanced solid tumor such as melanoma, head and neck, liver or kidney cancer. The chain has TRBV2 and TRBJ2-5; the D gene could be TRBD1 or TRBD2 (6 bases each). The closer fit of TRBJ2-7 to the DNA end suggests the J call may be wrong. CDR3 coding DNA: TGTGCCAGCAGGGAGGGGGGCAGGCCCTACGAGCAGTACTTC. It encodes CASREGGRPYEQYF.